Below, 26 T cell receptor beta chains from the same sample are listed, as sequenced in a study of chemoradiotherapy in HPV16-positive cancers. The data were produced by immunoSEQ multiplex PCR, yet TCRdb's version contains in-frame clones alone and is incomplete. The sample comprises some 9,600 clones, about 84% of which are singletons, and about 2.4% rests with the top ten. Sequencing used blood, obtained from a patient who underwent chemoradiotherapy. The receptors originated from a human donor with HPV-associated anogenital cancer.

The V call is TRBV29-1, the J call TRBJ1-5; D is unresolved. CDR3 length: 11 residues. Looked up from germline, CDR1 is SQVTM and CDR2 is ANQGSEA. The V end was cut by 7 bases, the J end by 3 bases, with 7 bases between. The CDR3 sequence is CSAEDNQPQHF. The CDR3 nucleotides are TGCAGCGCCGAGGACAATCAGCCCCAGCATTTT.

The CDR3 is CASSPSGAGTGELFF. DNA of the CDR3: TGTGCCAGCAGCCCAAGTGGGGCCGGAACCGGGGAGCTGTTTTTT. The V and J genes are TRBV7-3 and TRBJ2-2, with D possibly TRBD1 on 5 matching bases. Deletions cut 5 bases from V and 5 bases from J, with 15 bases between. Germline values: CDR1 SGHTA, CDR2 FQGTGA. The CDR3 has 15 residues.

This chain joins TRBV7-2 and TRBJ2-7, with D unresolved. The V gene lost 1 base and the J gene lost 6 bases, with 10 bases spanning the gap. The CDR3 runs 13 residues. Per the germline V gene, CDR1 is SGHTA and CDR2 is FQGNSA. The chain's CDR3 is CASSLGAVTEQYF. The DNA of the CDR3 is TGTGCCAGCAGCTTAGGGGCAGTAACCGAGCAGTACTTC.

The chain employs TRBV10-1 and TRBJ1-2; no clear D gene. Germline assignment: CDR1 WNHNN and CDR2 SYGVQD (reference sequence). V was trimmed by 3 bases and J by 4 bases, leaving 12 bases between them. The length of the CDR3 is 14 residues. The CDR3 region has the DNA TGCGCCAGCAGTGAAACACTCCGCTCCTATGGCTACACCTTC. Amino acids: CASSETLRSYGYTF.

V gene TRBV7-8 combines with J gene TRBJ2-2; no definite D call. Trimming removed 4 bases at V and 1 base at J, with 10 bases between. Germline lookup yields CDR1 SGHVS and CDR2 FQNEAQ. The CDR3 is 15 residues long. The CDR3 sequence: CASSSGVLNTGELFF. The CDR3 nucleotides are TGTGCCAGCAGCTCCGGCGTTTTGAACACCGGGGAGCTGTTTTTT.

The chain uses TRBV19 and TRBJ2-3, with D maybe TRBD2 (6 bases). V gave up 9 bases and J gave up 7 bases, with 17 bases separating them. This CDR3 region has 13 residues. CDR1 and CDR2 (germline): LNHDA, SQIVND (reference sequence). CDR3 region: CASLDGGRNTQYF. For the CDR3, the DNA is TGTGCCAGCCTTGATGGGGGGAGAAATACGCAGTATTTT.

The chain uses TRBV27 and TRBJ2-5; 11 bases map to TRBD2. This CDR3 is 18 amino acids long. Unmatched junction bases numbered 9, after V lost 2 bases and J lost 1 base. The germline CDR1 and CDR2 sequences are MNHEY and SMNVEV (reference sequence). CDR3 coding DNA: TGTGCCAGCAGTTTAGTGAGCCAGGGACTAGCGGTCCAAGAGACCCAGTACTTC. Amino acids: CASSLVSQGLAVQETQYF.

The genes are TRBV9 and TRBJ2-7; tentatively, D is TRBD1 (6 bases). The CDR3 loop spans 14 amino acids. The germline V and J ends were trimmed by 3 bases and 0 bases, with 10 bases remaining between them. Germline CDR1 and CDR2: SGDLS and YYNGEE. DNA for the CDR3: TGTGCCAGCAGCGGCAGGGGTAACTCCTACGAGCAGTACTTC. This sequence encodes CASSGRGNSYEQYF.

The chain has TRBV29-1 and TRBJ1-1; D ambiguous. CDR3 size: 15 residues. Germline V CDR1 and CDR2: SQVTM, ANQGSEA. The ends were cut back, 5 bases at V and 0 bases at J, with 16 bases in the middle. The CDR3 loop reads CSVLFVYGLNTEAFF. For the CDR3, the DNA is TGCAGCGTTCTTTTCGTTTACGGACTGAACACTGAAGCTTTCTTT.

The V call is TRBV27, the J call TRBJ1-2; D is ambiguous. The CDR3 sequence is 15 residues long. V shed 7 bases and J shed 0 bases, with 15 bases lying between them. The germline V gene encodes CDR1 MNHEY and CDR2 SMNVEV (reference sequence). DNA for the CDR3: TGTGCCAGCAAAGCCGAGGTGGGAGCTAACTATGGCTACACCTTC. This gives the protein CASKAEVGANYGYTF.

This chain connects TRBV5-4 to TRBJ1-4; no reliable D call. With 3 bases removed from V and 5 bases from J, the gap between germline ends came to 14 bases. The CDR3 totals 15 residues. Germline values: CDR1 SGHNT, CDR2 YYREEE (reference sequence). DNA for the CDR3: TGTGCCAGCAGCTCCCGGTCGAGTGGGAATGAAAAACTGTTTTTT. Its translation is CASSSRSSGNEKLFF.

The V and J genes are TRBV5-1 and TRBJ1-6; perhaps TRBD1 as D (6 bases). V lost 0 bases to trimming and J lost 7 bases, with 14 bases between them. CDR3 length equals 16 residues. CDR1 is SGHRS, CDR2 YFSETQ, per germline. The CDR3 DNA is TGCGCCAGCAGCTTGGTAGCAGGGGCTCTAAATTCACCCCTCCACTTT. The encoded protein is CASSLVAGALNSPLHF.

V and J are TRBV18 and TRBJ2-1, with 8 bases lining up with TRBD2. The length of the CDR3 is 15 residues. The junction had 6 bases not matched to a gene; V was cut back by 0 bases and J by 8 bases. The V gene's germline CDR1 is KGHSH and CDR2 LQKENI. The CDR3: CASSPPIGGADEQFF. In nucleotides, the CDR3 is TGTGCCAGCTCACCACCGATCGGGGGGGCGGATGAGCAGTTCTTC.

The rearrangement joins TRBV29-1 to TRBJ1-4; a possible D gene is TRBD1 (5 bases). Germline CDR1 and CDR2: SQVTM and ANQGSEA. The CDR3 sequence is 13 residues long. Trimming removed 6 bases at V and 7 bases at J, with 15 bases between. The CDR3 here is CSVTLGVGEKLFF. Here the CDR3 DNA reads TGCAGCGTAACCTTAGGGGTGGGTGAAAAACTGTTTTTT.

DNA of the CDR3: TGTGCCAGCAGGGGATCCAGGGGTAGGGAGACCCAGTACTTC. This gives the protein CASRGSRGRETQYF. The rearrangement links TRBV2 to TRBJ2-5, with D maybe TRBD1 (6 bases). CDR1 and CDR2 from the germline V gene are SNHLY and FYNNEI. V lost 6 bases and J lost 5, with 16 bases in between. This CDR3 spans 14 amino acids.

This chain uses TRBV7-2 with TRBJ2-3; D perhaps matches TRBD1 (5 bases). The CDR3 loop spans 14 amino acids. CDR1 is SGHTA, CDR2 FQGNSA, per germline. The germline V and J ends were trimmed by 4 bases and 4 bases, with 12 bases remaining between them. The chain's CDR3 is CASSSVAGSDTQYF. CDR3 bases: TGTGCCAGCAGCTCGGTAGCAGGGTCAGATACGCAGTATTTT.

The V and J genes are TRBV18 and TRBJ1-2; 10 nucleotides agree with TRBD1. Losses at the gene ends were 3 bases for V and 5 bases for J; bases not matched to a gene: 6. This CDR3 spans 15 amino acids. Germline V CDR1 and CDR2: KGHSH, LQKENI. CDR3 in amino acids: CASSPGTGDLYGYTF. CDR3 nucleotides: TGTGCCAGCTCACCCGGGACAGGGGACCTATATGGCTACACCTTC.

The V gene is TRBV7-6, the J gene TRBJ1-1; D is ambiguous. V lost 5 bases and J 2 bases, leaving 9 bases between the germline ends. The CDR3 extends over 13 amino acids. CDR1 and CDR2 from the germline V gene are SGHVS and FNYEAQ. Written as DNA, the CDR3 is TGTGCCAGCAGCGCGACTGCTAACACTGAAGCTTTCTTT. Its translation: CASSATANTEAFF. Together with reference TRBV7-6 and TRBJ1-1, the CDR3 gives the full variable domain: GAGVSQSPRYKVTKRGQDVALRCDPISGHVSLYWYRQALGQGPEFLTYFNYEAQQDKSGLPNDRFSAERPEGSISTLTIQRTEQRDSAMYRCASSATANTEAFFGQGTRLTVV.

This chain joins TRBV27 and TRBJ2-7; TRBD1 aligns across 11 bases. Germline trimming cut 5 bases from V and 5 bases from J; bases unmatched to any gene: 2. The CDR3 covers 13 residues. CDR1 is MNHEY and CDR2 is SMNVEV in the germline V gene (reference sequence). DNA for the CDR3: TGTGCCAGCAGTAGGACAGGGGGCGACGAGCAGTACTTC. Translated: CASSRTGGDEQYF.

The rearrangement joins TRBV14 to TRBJ2-3; D is uncertain. The germline gives CDR1 SGHDN, CDR2 FVKESK. The CDR3 runs 15 residues. V was trimmed by 4 bases and J by 0 bases, leaving 11 bases between them. The CDR3 spells CASSPGASSTDTQYF. Here the CDR3 DNA reads TGTGCCAGCAGCCCCGGCGCCTCTAGCACAGATACGCAGTATTTT.

The chain combines TRBV6-1 with TRBJ1-1, with D unclear. V was clipped by 3 bases and J by 6 bases, with 14 bases between them. CDR3 length equals 14 residues. CDR1 is MNHNS, CDR2 SASEGT, per germline. The CDR3 DNA follows: TGTGCCAGCAGTGATGGCGTCCCCAACGCTGAAGCTTTCTTT. Protein: CASSDGVPNAEAFF.

The V gene is TRBV6-1, the J gene TRBJ2-5; D is possibly TRBD2 (5 bases). Per the germline V gene, CDR1 is MNHNS and CDR2 is SASEGT. The CDR3 is made up of 14 amino acids. Deletions cut 2 bases from V and 5 bases from J, with 12 bases between. The CDR3 DNA follows: TGTGCCAGCAGTGAACGCTGGCGCGGGGAGACCCAGTACTTC. Its translation: CASSERWRGETQYF.

The rearrangement links TRBV19 to TRBJ1-1; D unclear. The length of the CDR3 is 15 residues. Germline values: CDR1 LNHDA, CDR2 SQIVND (reference sequence). V was shortened by 1 base and J by 4 bases, with 13 bases between the two germline ends. CDR3 nucleotide sequence: TGTGCCAGTAGTATAGTTGGCAGAGGGAGCACTGAAGCTTTCTTT. Its protein is CASSIVGRGSTEAFF.

V is TRBV6-6 and J is TRBJ1-1; D is undetermined. V was clipped by 2 bases and J by 0 bases, with 13 bases between them. Germline loops: CDR1 MNHNY, CDR2 SVGAGI (reference sequence). The CDR3 runs 16 residues. The CDR3 DNA follows: TGTGCCAGCAGTTACGCTGTGAGGATGGTGAACACTGAAGCTTTCTTT. Its translation: CASSYAVRMVNTEAFF.

V usage is TRBV29-1 and J usage is TRBJ2-2, with 8 bases identical to TRBD1. This CDR3 is 13 amino acids long. Germline CDR1 and CDR2: SQVTM and ANQGSEA. J lost 4 bases, V lost 7 bases, and 5 bases had no gene match. The CDR3 sequence is CSGGQDFTGELFF. In DNA, the CDR3 is TGCAGCGGGGGACAGGACTTCACCGGGGAGCTGTTTTTT.

This clone was counted a single time. CDR3 loop: CASSDGGQGVYGYTF. CDR3 DNA sequence: TGCGCCAGCAGTGATGGAGGACAGGGGGTTTATGGCTACACCTTC. The chain is built from TRBV10-2 and TRBJ1-2, with 10 bases identical to TRBD1. After removal of 3 bases from V and 5 bases from J, the junction contained 6 bases not matched to a gene. CDR1 and CDR2 from the germline V gene are WSHSY and SAAADI. CDR3 length: 15 amino acids.